In this sample, the clone carrying this T cell receptor beta chain turned up a few times. These data belong to a study of blood T cell repertoires in COVID-19. Germline-derived CDR1 and CDR2 are MGHRA and YSYEKL. V lost 4 bases to trimming and J lost 7 bases, with 14 bases between them. The CDR3 loop spans 14 amino acids. TCRdb's copy holds only in-frame clones and misses some; the assay was immunoSEQ multiplex PCR. This table holds roughly 62,000 clones, 65% to 85% found once. V and J are TRBV4-1 and TRBJ1-5, with D tentatively TRBD1 (5 bases). The sample comprised peripheral blood. The receptor comes from an elderly woman with active or convalescent COVID-19. CDR3 residues: CASSRGEGGQPQHF. CDR3 bases: TGCGCCAGCAGCCGGGGGGAGGGAGGACAGCCCCAGCATTTT.